One sample yielded the 22 T cell receptor beta chains listed below, sequenced in a study of blood T cells in healthy people across ages. Then a second PCR, running roughly 7 to 11 cycles, was carried out with a sample-barcoded 5' primer and a J-beta primer mix. MiXCR was run by TCRdb on the 5' RACE reads, yielding one entry per CDR3 protein. Of around 850,000 distinct CDR3 sequences listed, around 36% were seen once; the top ten hold 10% to 15%. The sequencing sample was made of blood. The receptors come from a young man in good health.

The chain employs TRBV25-1 and TRBJ2-5; no definite D call. The CDR3 loop spans 13 amino acids. CDR1 and CDR2 from the germline V gene are MGHDK and SYGVNS. V shed 7 bases and J shed 11 bases, with 20 bases lying between them. The CDR3, as DNA: TGTGCCAGCAAAAAGGGTTTCTACAATGAGCAGTACTTC. It encodes CASKKGFYNEQYF.

Note on this clonotype: This may be a read error: a much more frequent sequence differs by one nucleotide. The chain links TRBV4-1 to TRBJ2-3; TRBD1 agrees at 8 bases. Per germline, CDR1 MGHRA and CDR2 YSYEKL. The V and J ends lost 5 bases and 0 bases, in that order; junction bases with no gene match: 7. This CDR3 has 16 residues. As DNA, the CDR3 is TGCGCCAGCAGCGCCCAGGACAGGGATAGCACAGATACGCAGTATTTT. This sequence encodes CASSAQDRDSTDTQYF.

For this clonotype: Sequence at one end of the junction differs from germline and may be a read error. The chain couples TRBV6-5 to TRBJ2-1, with 7 bases matching TRBD2. Looked up from germline, CDR1 is MNHEY and CDR2 is SVGAGI. The CDR3 sequence is 14 residues long. This CDR3 is CASSYAGRENGQFF. The CDR3 DNA is TGTGCCAGCAGTTACGCGGGGCGGGAGAATGGGCAGTTCTTC.

The V and J genes are TRBV3-1 and TRBJ2-1; 7 bases are shared with TRBD2. Near its end, the DNA agrees better with TRBJ2-7, so the J call may be wrong. The length of the CDR3 is 16 residues. Germline-derived CDR1 and CDR2 are LGHDT and YNNKEL (reference sequence). This CDR3 reads CASSQADGGIYNEQYF. The CDR3, as DNA: TGTGCCAGCAGCCAAGCTGACGGGGGGATTTACAATGAGCAGTACTTC.

The gene calls are TRBV7-2 and TRBJ1-4; possibly TRBD1 for D (5 bases). The CDR3 is made up of 15 amino acids. CDR1 is SGHTA and CDR2 is FQGNSA in the germline V gene. V lost 5 bases to trimming and J lost 10 bases, with 20 bases between them. The DNA for the CDR3 is TGTGCCAGCAGCCGGGCGACAGTAGGTGTAGGAAAACTGTTTTTT. Its translation is CASSRATVGVGKLFF. Together with reference TRBV7-2 and TRBJ1-4, the CDR3 gives the full variable domain: GAGVSQSPSNKVTEKGKDVELRCDPISGHTALYWYRQSLGQGLEFLIYFQGNSAPDKSGLPSDRFSAERTGGSVSTLTIQRTQQEDSAVYLCASSRATVGVGKLFFGSGTQLSVL.

The gene calls are TRBV4-2 and TRBJ2-5; 8 bases match TRBD2. The V gene's germline CDR1 is LGHNA and CDR2 YNFKEQ. The CDR3 sequence is 15 residues long. After removal of 1 base from V and 2 bases from J, the junction contained 3 bases not matched to a gene. CDR3 DNA sequence: TGTGCCAGCAGCCAAGTTCGCGGGGGGCAAGAGACCCAGTACTTC. This sequence encodes CASSQVRGGQETQYF.

This clonotype was seen once. This chain connects TRBV6-2 or TRBV6-3 to TRBJ1-2, with D unresolved. CDR3 length: 13 amino acids. Trimming stripped 5 bases from V and 7 bases from J, with 14 bases between. CDR1 is MNHEY, CDR2 SVGEGT, per germline. CDR3: CASSAGPAVGYTF. CDR3 DNA sequence: TGTGCCAGCAGTGCTGGACCCGCGGTTGGCTACACCTTC.

The chain couples TRBV20-1 to TRBJ2-7, with D perhaps matching TRBD1 (6 bases). The V and J ends lost 5 bases and 3 bases respectively, with 20 bases between them. CDR3 size: 15 residues. CDR1 and CDR2 (germline): DFQATT, SNEGSKA (reference sequence). CDR3 bases: TGCAGTGCTTACCGCCGGGACACGATATACTACGAGCAGTACTTC. Its protein is CSAYRRDTIYYEQYF.

V is TRBV7-2 and J is TRBJ2-1; D gene uncertain. CDR3 length: 15 residues. Trimming cost V 1 base and J 1 base, with 8 bases left between them. Germline loops: CDR1 SGHTA, CDR2 FQGNSA. In DNA form, the CDR3 reads TGTGCCAGCAGCTTAGTTTTCGGTTCCTACAATGAGCAGTTCTTC. This translates into CASSLVFGSYNEQFF.

CDR3 coding DNA: TGTGCCAGCAGACGACTTAATTCACCCCTCCACTTT. Protein sequence: CASRRLNSPLHF. V usage is TRBV6-5 and J usage is TRBJ1-6; D gene unclear. Trimming removed 6 bases from V and 6 bases from J, with 6 bases in between. Germline CDR1 and CDR2: MNHEY and SVGAGI. The CDR3 is 12 amino acids.

The chain carries TRBV27 and TRBJ1-4; perhaps TRBD1 as D (6 bases). Per the germline V gene, CDR1 is MNHEY and CDR2 is SMNVEV (reference sequence). The length of the CDR3 is 15 residues. V lost 1 base and J 3 bases, leaving 9 bases between the germline ends. This CDR3 is CASSLWGGPNEKLFF. In nucleotides, the CDR3 is TGTGCCAGCAGTTTATGGGGGGGGCCTAATGAAAAACTGTTTTTT.

Concerning this clonotype: One base away lies a much larger clone, so this may be a sequencing read error. This chain joins TRBV15 and TRBJ2-5; 8 bases are a match to TRBD1. The DNA end is more similar to TRBJ2-1, so the J call may be wrong. The germline V gene encodes CDR1 LNHNV and CDR2 YYDKDF (reference sequence). The CDR3 is 15 residues long. CDR3 nucleotide sequence: TGTGCCACCAGGCGTATGACAGGGGCACAAGAGACCCAGTTCTTC. This translates into CATRRMTGAQETQFF.

This clonotype was recorded many times. As DNA, the CDR3 is TGCAGCGCTGGGGGCAATGAGCAGTTCTTC. Amino acid sequence: CSAGGNEQFF. This chain links TRBV29-1 with TRBJ2-1; D could derive from TRBD1 or TRBD2 (5 bases each). This CDR3 is 10 amino acids long. Per the germline V gene, CDR1 is SQVTM and CDR2 is ANQGSEA. The V end lost 7 bases, the J end lost 6 bases, and 7 bases lay between the germline ends.

Remarks on this clonotype: One junction end does not reproduce the germline sequence, and a read error may be involved. The rearrangement links TRBV27 to TRBJ2-3, with a weak D call TRBD2 (7 bases). The CDR3 consists of 14 residues. Germline assignment: CDR1 MNHEY and CDR2 SMNVEV (reference sequence). CDR3 residues: CAGRLWGGGDTQYF. The CDR3 region has the DNA TGTGCCGGCAGGTTATGGGGGGGCGGAGATACGCAGTATTTT.

This clonotype was seen at least ten times. The chain uses TRBV7-3 and TRBJ2-5; no firm D call. Deletions cut 1 base from V and 4 bases from J, with 10 bases between. In germline, CDR1 is SGHTA, CDR2 FQGTGA. The length of the CDR3 is 14 residues. CDR3 nucleotides: TGTGCCAGCAGCTTAAACGCCATGGCAGAGACCCAGTACTTC. Translation: CASSLNAMAETQYF.

This clonotype was counted only a few times. The chain has TRBV20-1 and TRBJ2-7; the D gene is possibly TRBD1 (6 bases). The length of the CDR3 is 11 residues. Germline-derived CDR1 and CDR2 are DFQATT and SNEGSKA (reference sequence). V gave up 6 bases and J gave up 7 bases, with 13 bases separating them. The CDR3 loop is CSADRNNEQYF. CDR3 nucleotide sequence: TGCAGTGCCGACAGGAACAATGAGCAGTACTTC.

This clonotype has just a few counts. The chain carries TRBV29-1 and TRBJ1-1; no firm D call. Per germline, CDR1 SQVTM and CDR2 ANQGSEA. This CDR3 comprises 10 residues. Trimming stripped 0 bases from V and 8 bases from J, with 4 bases between. The CDR3 here is CSVEDREAFF. In DNA, the CDR3 is TGCAGCGTTGAAGACCGGGAAGCTTTCTTT.

The chain links TRBV28 to TRBJ1-5; 8 bases agree with TRBD1. The CDR3 extends over 15 amino acids. Per germline, CDR1 MDHEN and CDR2 SYDVKM. V was clipped by 6 bases and J by 3 bases; unmatched bases: 7. CDR3 amino acids: CASSSTGDYNQPQHF. The CDR3 DNA reads as TGTGCCAGCAGCTCGACAGGGGACTACAATCAGCCCCAGCATTTT.

This clonotype was seen a handful of times. The V call is TRBV6-5, the J call TRBJ2-4; perhaps TRBD2 as D (6 bases). Trimming cost V 0 bases and J 4 bases, with 13 bases left between them. The CDR3 sequence is 16 residues long. From germline, CDR1 is MNHEY and CDR2 SVGAGI. CDR3 sequence: CASSYSIGGVKNIQYF. Written as DNA, the CDR3 is TGTGCCAGCAGTTACTCGATAGGAGGGGTGAAAAACATTCAGTACTTC.

This clonotype turned up a few times. The V and J genes are TRBV3-1 and TRBJ2-1; tentative D call: TRBD1 (6 bases). The V gene's germline CDR1 is LGHDT and CDR2 YNNKEL (reference sequence). CDR3 length: 15 amino acids. Trimming removed 1 base at V and 7 bases at J, with 14 bases between. CDR3: CASSQVQGMGNEQFF. DNA for the CDR3: TGTGCCAGCAGCCAAGTGCAGGGGATGGGAAATGAGCAGTTCTTC.

In the case of this clonotype: The junction departs from germline at one end; a sequencing error may be responsible. V and J are TRBV5-5 and TRBJ2-5; the D is unclear. The germline V gene encodes CDR1 SGHKS and CDR2 YYEKEE (reference sequence). The CDR3 extends over 12 amino acids. The CDR3 sequence is CASILVGNEQYF. CDR3 in DNA: TGCGCCAGCATCCTAGTTGGGAATGAGCAGTACTTC.

With regard to this clonotype: Without the conserved terminal phenylalanine or tryptophan, this CDR3 likely stems from a read error. The DNA of the CDR3 is TGTGCCAGCCCCCAGGAGGGGGGGTTCCACAATGAGCAGTTCTCC. This sequence encodes CASPQEGGFHNEQFS. The chain carries TRBV9 and TRBJ2-1; tentatively, D is TRBD2 (7 bases). V was pared by 7 bases and J by 5 bases, with 19 bases between. The CDR3 contains 15 residues. Germline CDR1 is SGDLS and CDR2 is YYNGEE.